The clone carrying this T cell receptor beta chain was seen at least ten times. TCRdb itself ran the reads through MiXCR, one entry per CDR3 protein. This sample has 200,000 to 300,000 distinct CDR3 sequences, with about 28% found just once. These data originate in a study of kidney transplant recipient with SARS-CoV-2 infection. CDR1 and CDR2 (germline): MDHEN, SYDVKM. The V end was cut by 2 bases, the J end by 10 bases, with 20 bases between. There are 15 residues in the CDR3. The source material was a blood sample, sampled at baseline and on day 111 from a kidney transplant recipient. The clonotype was recovered from a male patient aged 25 to 39 who had COVID-19 and was a kidney transplant recipient. The graft donor may have given rise to some T cells. The rearrangement links TRBV28 to TRBJ1-2; no definite D call. The CDR3 sequence is CASSLRIDELLVYTF. As DNA, the CDR3 is TGTGCCAGCAGTTTAAGAATCGACGAGCTTTTGGTCTACACCTTC.